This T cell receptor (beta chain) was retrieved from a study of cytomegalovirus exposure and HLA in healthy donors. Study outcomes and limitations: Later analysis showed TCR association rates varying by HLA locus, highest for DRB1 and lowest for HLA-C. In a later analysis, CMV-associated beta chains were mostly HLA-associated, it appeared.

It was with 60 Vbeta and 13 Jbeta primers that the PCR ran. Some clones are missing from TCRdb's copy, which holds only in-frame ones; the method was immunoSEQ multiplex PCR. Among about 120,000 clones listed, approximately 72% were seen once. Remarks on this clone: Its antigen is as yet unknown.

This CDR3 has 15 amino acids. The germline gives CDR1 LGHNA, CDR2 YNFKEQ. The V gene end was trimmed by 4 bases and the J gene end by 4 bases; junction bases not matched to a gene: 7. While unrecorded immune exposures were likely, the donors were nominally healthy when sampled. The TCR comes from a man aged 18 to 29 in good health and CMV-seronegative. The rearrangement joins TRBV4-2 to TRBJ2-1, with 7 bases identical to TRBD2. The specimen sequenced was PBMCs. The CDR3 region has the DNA TGTGCCAGCAGCCTACTAGCGCAAGAGTACAATGAGCAGTTCTTC. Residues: CASSLLAQEYNEQFF.